The clone carrying this TCR beta chain was found once. The antigen is not known. The data are from a study of blood T cells in healthy people across ages. PCR was performed a second time for about 7 to 11 cycles using a sample-barcoded 5' primer and a J-beta primer mix. Every sample produced at least 2.5 million CDR3-containing paired-end reads. In TCRdb, the 5' RACE reads were re-called with MiXCR into one record per CDR3 protein. The table shows about 1 million distinct CDR3 sequences, with under 45% occurring only once. Study findings and constraints: Reliance upon unsorted PBMCs precluded definitive naive versus antigen-experienced comparison. Diversity figures derived from one million T cells were judged to underestimate the true value. Naive T cell percentage and TCR beta diversity correlated strongly.

The sample was blood. This clonotype was obtained from a woman aged 55-70 years in good health.

CDR3 sequence reads: CASSFRTSGKNEQFF. CDR3 in DNA: TGTGCCAGCAGCTTCCGGACTAGCGGGAAGAATGAGCAGTTCTTC. This chain connects TRBV7-8 to TRBJ2-1; 12 bases fit TRBD2. The junction had 4 bases not matched to a gene; V was cut back by 3 bases and J by 7 bases. Germline assignment: CDR1 SGHVS and CDR2 FQNEAQ. CDR3 length equals 15 residues.